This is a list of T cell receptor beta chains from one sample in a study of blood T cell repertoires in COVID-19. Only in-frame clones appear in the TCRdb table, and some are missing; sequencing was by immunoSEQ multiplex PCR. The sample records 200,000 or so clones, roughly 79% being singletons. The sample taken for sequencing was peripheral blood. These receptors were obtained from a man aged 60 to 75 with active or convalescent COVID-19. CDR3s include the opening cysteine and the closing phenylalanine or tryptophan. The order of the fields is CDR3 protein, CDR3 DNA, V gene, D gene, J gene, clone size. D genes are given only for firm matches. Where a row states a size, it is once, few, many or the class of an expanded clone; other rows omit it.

CDR3: CASSPKEKTNYGYTF; DNA: TGTGCCAGCTCACCAAAGGAGAAAACTAACTATGGCTACACCTTC; V: TRBV18; D: NA; J: TRBJ1-2; size: NA
CDR3: CASSLRASGRMNIQYF; DNA: TGTGCCAGCAGCTTACGGGCTAGCGGGAGGATGAACATTCAGTACTTC; V: TRBV7-2; D: TRBD2; J: TRBJ2-4; size: NA
CDR3: CAGGQTTDTQYF; DNA: TGTGCCGGAGGACAGACCACAGATACGCAGTATTTT; V: TRBV2; D: NA; J: TRBJ2-3; size: NA
CDR3: CASSKGPGYEQYF; DNA: TGTGCCAGCAGCAAGGGGCCCGGCTACGAGCAGTACTTC; V: TRBV13; D: NA; J: TRBJ2-7; size: NA
CDR3: CASSPGLDSPLHF; DNA: TGTGCCAGCTCACCAGGGCTGGATTCACCCCTCCACTTT; V: TRBV18; D: NA; J: TRBJ1-6; size: few
CDR3: CASSLGQGAYEQYF; DNA: TGCGCCAGCAGCTTGGGTCAGGGGGCCTACGAGCAGTACTTC; V: TRBV5-1; D: TRBD1; J: TRBJ2-7; size: NA
CDR3: CASSRRTGGYEQYF; DNA: TGTGCCAGCAGCCGGAGGACAGGGGGCTACGAGCAGTACTTC; V: TRBV6-5; D: TRBD1; J: TRBJ2-7; size: NA
CDR3: CASSFNGGEQYF; DNA: TGTGCCAGCAGCTTTAATGGAGGCGAGCAGTACTTC; V: TRBV7-3; D: NA; J: TRBJ2-7; size: NA
CDR3: CASRVRDSYEQYF; DNA: TGTGCCAGCAGGGTACGGGACAGCTACGAGCAGTACTTC; V: TRBV28; D: TRBD1; J: TRBJ2-7; size: NA
CDR3: CASSTTGGDTEAFF; DNA: TGTGCCAGCAGCACTACTGGGGGGGACACTGAAGCTTTCTTT; V: TRBV9; D: NA; J: TRBJ1-1; size: NA
CDR3: CASSLSGPQGPYEQYF; DNA: TGTGCCAGCAGCCTGTCCGGGCCCCAGGGCCCCTACGAGCAGTACTTC; V: TRBV3-1/TRBV3-2; D: NA; J: TRBJ2-7; size: NA
CDR3: CASSAQGAGANVLTF; DNA: TGTGCCAGCAGCGCCCAGGGGGCTGGGGCCAACGTCCTGACTTTC; V: TRBV7-9; D: TRBD1; J: TRBJ2-6; size: NA
CDR3: CASSVRQMGGVVSNQPQHF; DNA: TGTGCCAGCAGTGTCCGACAGATGGGTGGTGTAGTAAGCAATCAGCCCCAGCATTTT; V: TRBV6-1; D: NA; J: TRBJ1-5; size: NA
CDR3: CASSLNRGSYGYTF; DNA: TGTGCCAGCAGCTTAAATCGGGGGAGCTATGGCTACACCTTC; V: TRBV7-3; D: NA; J: TRBJ1-2; size: few
CDR3: CAIGLAGGSYEQYF; DNA: TGTGCCATCGGACTAGCGGGGGGATCCTACGAGCAGTACTTC; V: TRBV10-3; D: TRBD2; J: TRBJ2-7; size: NA
CDR3: CASSTGFAGGTGELFF; DNA: TGCGCCAGCAGTACCGGGTTCGCGGGAGGCACCGGGGAGCTGTTTTTT; V: TRBV5-1; D: TRBD2; J: TRBJ2-2; size: NA
CDR3: CASSFRDGSTDTQYF; DNA: TGCGCCAGCAGCTTTCGGGATGGTAGCACAGATACGCAGTATTTT; V: TRBV5-1; D: NA; J: TRBJ2-3; size: NA
CDR3: CASSFTGRETQYF; DNA: TGTGCCAGCAGCTTTACGGGTAGAGAGACCCAGTACTTC; V: TRBV7-2; D: NA; J: TRBJ2-5; size: NA
CDR3: CASSLFGGEETQYF; DNA: TGTGCCAGCAGTTTGTTTGGCGGGGAGGAGACCCAGTACTTC; V: TRBV27; D: NA; J: TRBJ2-5; size: NA
CDR3: CASSDSVAGGTDTQYF; DNA: TGTGCCAGCAGTGACTCGGTAGCGGGAGGGACAGATACGCAGTATTTT; V: TRBV6-4; D: TRBD2; J: TRBJ2-3; size: NA
CDR3: CASSARGQGYSPLHF; DNA: TGTGCCAGCAGCGCCCGAGGACAGGGGTATTCACCCCTCCACTTT; V: TRBV7-2; D: TRBD1; J: TRBJ1-6; size: NA
CDR3: CASSLSAGGPPDTQYF; DNA: TGTGCCAGCAGCTTATCCGCGGGAGGGCCGCCAGATACGCAGTATTTT; V: TRBV11-2; D: TRBD2; J: TRBJ2-3; size: NA
CDR3: CASGTSGRNEQFF; DNA: TGTGCCAGCGGTACTAGCGGGAGGAATGAGCAGTTCTTC; V: TRBV28; D: TRBD2; J: TRBJ2-1; size: NA
CDR3: CASRTGGMNTEAFF; DNA: TGTGCCAGCAGGACAGGGGGCATGAACACTGAAGCTTTCTTT; V: TRBV6-6; D: TRBD1; J: TRBJ1-1; size: NA
CDR3: CASSLAVRGMNTEAFF; DNA: TGTGCCAGCAGCTTGGCCGTTAGGGGGATGAACACTGAAGCTTTCTTT; V: TRBV5-5; D: NA; J: TRBJ1-1; size: NA
CDR3: CASARGYNQPQHF; DNA: TGTGCCAGCGCCAGGGGCTACAATCAGCCCCAGCATTTT; V: TRBV28; D: NA; J: TRBJ1-5; size: few
CDR3: CAISESDGVNYGYTF; DNA: TGTGCCATCAGTGAGTCGGACGGGGTTAACTATGGCTACACCTTC; V: TRBV10-3; D: NA; J: TRBJ1-2; size: NA
CDR3: CASSSGQGPYEQYF; DNA: TGTGCCAGCAGCTCCGGACAGGGACCCTACGAGCAGTACTTC; V: TRBV5-8; D: TRBD1; J: TRBJ2-7; size: NA
CDR3: CAGNPGVSPDTQYF; DNA: TGTGCCGGCAATCCGGGGGTCAGTCCAGATACGCAGTATTTT; V: TRBV2; D: NA; J: TRBJ2-3; size: NA
CDR3: CASSLAGSNEQFF; DNA: TGTGCCAGCAGCCTAGCGGGAAGCAATGAGCAGTTCTTC; V: TRBV3-1/TRBV3-2; D: TRBD2; J: TRBJ2-1; size: NA
CDR3: CASSIDRNEKLFF; DNA: TGTGCCAGTAGTATAGATCGTAATGAAAAACTGTTTTTT; V: TRBV19; D: NA; J: TRBJ1-4; size: NA
CDR3: CASSQRIYEQYF; DNA: TGTGCCAGCAGCCAGCGGATTTACGAGCAGTACTTC; V: TRBV7-9; D: NA; J: TRBJ2-7; size: few